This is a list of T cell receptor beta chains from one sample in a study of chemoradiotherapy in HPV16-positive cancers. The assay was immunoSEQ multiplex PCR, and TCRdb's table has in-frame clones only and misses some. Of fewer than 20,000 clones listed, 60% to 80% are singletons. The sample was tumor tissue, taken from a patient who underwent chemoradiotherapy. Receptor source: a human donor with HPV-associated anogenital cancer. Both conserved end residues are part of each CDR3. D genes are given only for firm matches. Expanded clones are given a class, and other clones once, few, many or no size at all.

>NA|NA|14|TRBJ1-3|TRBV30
CAWSIEGLGNTIYF
TGTGCCTGGAGTATCGAGGGGCTCGGAAACACCATATATTTT
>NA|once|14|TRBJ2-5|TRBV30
CAWNRDRSQETQYF
TGTGCCTGGAACCGAGACAGATCCCAAGAGACCCAGTACTTC
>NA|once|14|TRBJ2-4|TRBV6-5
CASSYAGSKNIQYF
TGTGCCAGCAGTTATGCTGGGTCCAAAAACATTCAGTACTTC
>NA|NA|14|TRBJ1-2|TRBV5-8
CASTRGGRRVHNTF
TGTGCCAGCACCCGAGGGGGGCGTCGGGTCCATAACACCTTC
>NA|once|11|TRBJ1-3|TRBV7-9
CASSRGLAIYF
TGTGCCAGCAGCCGGGGACTGGCCATATATTTT
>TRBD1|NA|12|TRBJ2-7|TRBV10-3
CAISADRDEQYF
TGTGCCATCAGCGCGGACAGGGACGAGCAGTACTTC
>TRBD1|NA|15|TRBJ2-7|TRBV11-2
CASSLEGTGIYEQYF
TGTGCCAGCAGCTTAGAGGGGACAGGGATATACGAGCAGTACTTC
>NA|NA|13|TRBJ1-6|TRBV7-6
CASGAGEVSPLHF
TGTGCCAGCGGCGCAGGGGAGGTCTCACCCCTCCACTTT
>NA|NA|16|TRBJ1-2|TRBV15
CATSRDPGALDYGYTF
TGTGCCACCAGCAGAGATCCAGGAGCTCTGGACTATGGCTACACCTTC
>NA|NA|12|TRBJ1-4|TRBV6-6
CASRGPNEKLFF
TGTGCCAGCAGAGGCCCCAATGAAAAACTGTTTTTT
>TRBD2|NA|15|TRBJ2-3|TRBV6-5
CASKYSGRIADTQYF
TGTGCCAGCAAATATAGCGGGAGAATTGCAGATACGCAGTATTTT
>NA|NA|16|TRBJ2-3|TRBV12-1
CASSVDRGWLTDTQYF
TGTGCCAGCAGCGTCGACAGGGGTTGGCTGACAGATACGCAGTATTTT
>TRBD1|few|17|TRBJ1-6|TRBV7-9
CASSRDRDIYRNSPLHF
TGTGCCAGCAGCCGGGACAGGGATATATATCGTAATTCACCCCTCCACTTT
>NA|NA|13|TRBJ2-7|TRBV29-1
CSVAVQGNSEQYF
TGCAGCGTTGCAGTTCAGGGAAATAGCGAGCAGTACTTC
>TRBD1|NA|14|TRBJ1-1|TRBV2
CASTGQGRDTEAFF
TGTGCCAGCACGGGACAGGGTCGTGACACTGAAGCTTTCTTT
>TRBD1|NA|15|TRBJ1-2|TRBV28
CASSAPGQGNYGYTF
TGTGCCAGCAGTGCACCGGGACAGGGCAACTATGGCTACACCTTC
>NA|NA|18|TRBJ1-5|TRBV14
CASSQETGHINSNQPQHF
TGTGCCAGCAGCCAAGAGACGGGACATATCAATAGCAATCAGCCCCAGCATTTT
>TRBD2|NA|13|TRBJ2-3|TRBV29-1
CSVIASGVYTQYF
TGCAGCGTTATAGCTAGCGGGGTATATACGCAGTATTTT
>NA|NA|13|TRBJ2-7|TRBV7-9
CASGRQDSYEQYF
TGTGCCAGCGGACGGCAGGACTCCTACGAGCAGTACTTC
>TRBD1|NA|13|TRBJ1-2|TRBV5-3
CARSGTGVYGYTF
TGTGCCAGAAGCGGAACAGGGGTCTATGGCTACACCTTC
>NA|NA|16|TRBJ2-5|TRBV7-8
CASSLFGGEVGETQYF
TGTGCCAGCAGCTTATTCGGGGGCGAAGTAGGAGAGACCCAGTACTTC
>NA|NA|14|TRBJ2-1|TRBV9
CASSASITGGQQFF
TGTGCCAGCAGCGCCTCAATAACTGGGGGGCAGCAGTTCTTC
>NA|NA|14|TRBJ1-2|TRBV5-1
CASSLGTADYGYTF
TGCGCCAGCAGCTTGGGGACAGCTGACTATGGCTACACCTTC
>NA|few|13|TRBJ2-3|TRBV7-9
CASSLAGADTQYF
TGTGCCAGCAGCTTAGCGGGGGCAGATACGCAGTATTTT
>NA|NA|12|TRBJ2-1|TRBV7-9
CASSPHLGEQFF
TGTGCCAGCAGCCCCCATCTAGGGGAGCAGTTCTTC
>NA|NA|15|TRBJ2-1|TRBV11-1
CASSSQGGSYNEQFF
TGTGCCAGCAGCTCCCAGGGGGGCTCCTACAATGAGCAGTTCTTC
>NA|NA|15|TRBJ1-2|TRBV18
CASSPPDGPNYGYTF
TGTGCCAGCTCACCTCCGGACGGACCTAACTATGGCTACACCTTC